These 5 T cell receptor beta chains came from one sample sequenced in a study of blood T cells in healthy people across ages. For the second PCR, which ran for 7 to 11 cycles, a sample-barcoded 5' primer and a J-beta primer mix were used. TCRdb re-called the 5' RACE reads with MiXCR, one entry per CDR3 protein. The data show more than 1,000,000 distinct CDR3 sequences, roughly 24% seen once. These data also featured in a second study, about T cells of mothers and their children.

The sample comprised blood. The receptors shown here come from a girl aged 2-10 years in good health.

This clonotype was seen more than once but under ten times. V usage is TRBV29-1 and J usage is TRBJ1-1; TRBD1 might be the D (5 bases). This CDR3 region has 14 residues. The ends were cut back, 4 bases at V and 2 bases at J, with 14 bases in the middle. Germline CDR1 reads SQVTM; CDR2 reads ANQGSEA. The CDR3 coding sequence is TGCAGCGTTGCGGGACTGCTTGAAAACACTGAAGCTTTCTTT. Translation gives CSVAGLLENTEAFF.

The chain is built from TRBV29-1 and TRBJ2-1; 11 bases align to TRBD2. Germline V gene data show CDR1 as SQVTM and CDR2 as ANQGSEA. Trimming took 3 bases from V and 0 from J; bases not matched to a gene: 10. This CDR3 comprises 18 residues. The CDR3 nucleotides read TGCAGCGTTGACGGACTAGCGGGTAACCTTAACTCCTACAATGAGCAGTTCTTC. It specifies CSVDGLAGNLNSYNEQFF.

This chain links TRBV11-2 with TRBJ2-1; 11 positions match TRBD2. V lost 5 bases and J lost 9; bases outside the gene matches: 6. This CDR3 has 14 residues. Germline V CDR1 and CDR2: SGHAT, FQNNGV. The chain's CDR3 is CASSILAGVVEQFF. CDR3 coding DNA: TGTGCCAGCAGCATACTAGCGGGAGTGGTTGAGCAGTTCTTC.

The chain employs TRBV4-1 and TRBJ2-7, with a tentative D call TRBD1 (6 bases). The germline CDR1 and CDR2 sequences are MGHRA and YSYEKL. V gave up 4 bases and J gave up 1 base, with 11 bases separating them. The CDR3 has 14 residues. In nucleotides, the CDR3 is TGCGCCAGCAGCCGGATGGGGGCATCCTACGAGCAGTACTTC. Translated, it gives CASSRMGASYEQYF.

The J gene is TRBJ2-1, the V gene TRBV9; no clear D gene. Germline loops: CDR1 SGDLS, CDR2 YYNGEE. The CDR3 runs 12 residues. Deletions cut 7 bases from V and 5 bases from J, with 10 bases between. CDR3 sequence (DNA): TGTGCCAGCTGCCGGGTAGACAATGAGCAGTTCTTC. It specifies CASCRVDNEQFF.